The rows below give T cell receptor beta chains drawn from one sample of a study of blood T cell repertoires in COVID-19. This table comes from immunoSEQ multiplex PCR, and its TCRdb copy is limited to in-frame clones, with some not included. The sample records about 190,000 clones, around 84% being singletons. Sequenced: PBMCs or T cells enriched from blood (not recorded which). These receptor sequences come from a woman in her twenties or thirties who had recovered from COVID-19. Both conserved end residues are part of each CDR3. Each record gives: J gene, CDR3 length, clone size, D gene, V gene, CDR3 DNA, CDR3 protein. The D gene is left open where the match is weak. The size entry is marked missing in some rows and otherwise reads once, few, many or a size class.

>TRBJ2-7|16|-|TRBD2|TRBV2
TGTGCCAGCACCCAACGGGGGACTAGCGGGACCGGGGAGCAGTACTTC
CASTQRGTSGTGEQYF
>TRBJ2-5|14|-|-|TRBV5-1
TGCGCCAGCAGCTTGGGGGGGCCGAAAGAGACCCAGTACTTC
CASSLGGPKETQYF
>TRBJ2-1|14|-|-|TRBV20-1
TGCAGTGCTAGTTCGGGCGGGATCCGAAATGAGCAGTTCTTC
CSASSGGIRNEQFF
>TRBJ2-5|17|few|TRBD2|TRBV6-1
TGTGCCAGCAGTGAAGCGAGACTAGCGGGGGGGCACGAGACCCAGTACTTC
CASSEARLAGGHETQYF
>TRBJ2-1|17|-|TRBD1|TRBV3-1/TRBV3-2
TGTGCCAGCAGCACGACGATAGGGACAGGCTCCTACAATGAGCAGTTCTTC
CASSTTIGTGSYNEQFF
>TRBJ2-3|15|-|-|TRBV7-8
TGTGCCAGCAGCCCCCTTGCGGGAAGTGAAGATACGCAGTATTTT
CASSPLAGSEDTQYF
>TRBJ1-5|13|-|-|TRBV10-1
TGCGCCAGCAGTGAGTCGTCAGGAAGCCCCCAGCATTTT
CASSESSGSPQHF
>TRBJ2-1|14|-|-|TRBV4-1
TGCGCCAGCAGTCCTAGCCCCCAGCCCAATGAGCAGTTCTTC
CASSPSPQPNEQFF
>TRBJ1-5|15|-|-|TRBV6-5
TGTGCCAGCAGCCCGACAGGCGCAACCGATCAGCCCCAGCATTTT
CASSPTGATDQPQHF
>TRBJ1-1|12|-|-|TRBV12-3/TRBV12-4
TGTGCCAGCAGACTCGGGTCCCGAAAAGCTTTCTTT
CASRLGSRKAFF
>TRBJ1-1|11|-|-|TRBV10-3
TGTGCCATCAGTGGGGGCCCTGAAGCTTTCTTT
CAISGGPEAFF
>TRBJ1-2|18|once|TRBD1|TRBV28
TGTGCCAGCAGTTCACCAATCCGGGACAGGGAGATAGACTATGGCTACACCTTC
CASSSPIRDREIDYGYTF